This T cell receptor beta chain was sequenced for a study of cytotoxic CD8 clonotypes in ibrutinib-treated CLL. This table comes from immunoSEQ multiplex PCR, and its TCRdb copy is limited to in-frame clones, with some not included. The data show over 65,000 clones, with roughly 80% seen just once and 4.8% held by the top ten. The study's findings and limits: Clonality climbed at ibrutinib response, then dropped toward baseline at progression.

As to this clone: What it binds is not known.

This sequence originates from a human donor with chronic lymphocytic leukemia. This specimen was PBMCs, taken after 12 months of ibrutinib treatment.

The CDR3 loop is CASSEGGLAGSGPYNEQFF. In DNA, the CDR3 is TGTGCCAGCAGTGAAGGGGGACTAGCGGGCTCCGGGCCCTACAATGAGCAGTTCTTC. The chain recombines TRBV2 with TRBJ2-1; 12 bases are a match to TRBD2. CDR3 length: 19 amino acids. Germline V gives CDR1 SNHLY, CDR2 FYNNEI. The V and J ends lost 1 base and 2 bases, in that order; junction bases with no gene match: 9.